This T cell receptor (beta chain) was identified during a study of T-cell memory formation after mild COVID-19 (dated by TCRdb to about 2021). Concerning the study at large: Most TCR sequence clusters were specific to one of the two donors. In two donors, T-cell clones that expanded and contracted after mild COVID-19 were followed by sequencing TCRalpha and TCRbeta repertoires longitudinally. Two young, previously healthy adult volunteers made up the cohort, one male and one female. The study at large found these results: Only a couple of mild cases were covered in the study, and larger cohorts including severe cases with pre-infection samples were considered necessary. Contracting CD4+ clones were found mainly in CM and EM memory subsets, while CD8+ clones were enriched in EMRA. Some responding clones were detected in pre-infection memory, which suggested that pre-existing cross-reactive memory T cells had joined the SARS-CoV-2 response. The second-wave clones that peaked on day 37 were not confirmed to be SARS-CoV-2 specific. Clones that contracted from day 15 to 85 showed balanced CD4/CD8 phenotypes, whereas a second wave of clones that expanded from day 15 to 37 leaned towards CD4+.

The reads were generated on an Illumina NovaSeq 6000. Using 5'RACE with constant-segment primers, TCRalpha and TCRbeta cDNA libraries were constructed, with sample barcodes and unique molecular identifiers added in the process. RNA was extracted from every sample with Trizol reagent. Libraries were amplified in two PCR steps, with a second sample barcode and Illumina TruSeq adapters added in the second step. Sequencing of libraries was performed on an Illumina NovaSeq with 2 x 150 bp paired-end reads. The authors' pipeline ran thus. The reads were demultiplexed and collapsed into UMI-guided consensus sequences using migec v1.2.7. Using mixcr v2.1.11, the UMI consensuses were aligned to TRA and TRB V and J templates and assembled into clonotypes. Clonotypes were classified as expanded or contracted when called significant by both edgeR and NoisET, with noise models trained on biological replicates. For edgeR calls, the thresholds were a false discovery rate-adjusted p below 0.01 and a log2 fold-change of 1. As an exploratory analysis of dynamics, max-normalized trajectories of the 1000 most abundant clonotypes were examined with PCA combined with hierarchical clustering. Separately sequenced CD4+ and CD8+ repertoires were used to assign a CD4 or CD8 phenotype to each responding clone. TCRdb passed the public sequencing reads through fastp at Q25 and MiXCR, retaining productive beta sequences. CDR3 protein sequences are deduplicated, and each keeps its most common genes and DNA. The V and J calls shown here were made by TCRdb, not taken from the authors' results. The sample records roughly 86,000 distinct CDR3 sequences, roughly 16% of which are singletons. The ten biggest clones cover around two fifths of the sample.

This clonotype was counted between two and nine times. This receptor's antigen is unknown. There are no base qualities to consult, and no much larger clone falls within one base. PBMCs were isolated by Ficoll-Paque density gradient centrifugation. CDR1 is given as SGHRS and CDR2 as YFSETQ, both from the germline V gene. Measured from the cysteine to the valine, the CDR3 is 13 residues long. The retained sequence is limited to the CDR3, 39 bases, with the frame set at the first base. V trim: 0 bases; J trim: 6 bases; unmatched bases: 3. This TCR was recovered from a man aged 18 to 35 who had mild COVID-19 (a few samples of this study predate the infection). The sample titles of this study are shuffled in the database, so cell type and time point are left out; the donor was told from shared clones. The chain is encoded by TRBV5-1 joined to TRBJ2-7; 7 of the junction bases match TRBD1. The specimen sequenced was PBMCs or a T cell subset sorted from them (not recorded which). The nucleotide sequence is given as TGCGCCAGCAGCTTGGCGACAGGGATCGAGCAGTACGTC. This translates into CASSLATGIEQYV.